This T cell receptor (beta chain) was observed in a study of cytomegalovirus exposure and HLA in healthy donors. Overall study: The 120 validation repertoires, a later analysis reported, used the same platform as the approximately 730 repertoires from the first cohort. Study-wide results and limits: The tendency of first-cohort TCR clusters to co-occur in the 100 to 150 validation repertoires was identified by a subsequent analysis.

Turning to this clone: What it binds is unknown.

Trimming removed 3 bases at V and 6 bases at J, with 12 bases between. Germline V CDR1 and CDR2: LNHNV, YYDKDF (reference sequence). This CDR3 is 13 amino acids long. It was the approximately 120-subject validation cohort, separate from the approximately 700-subject first cohort, to which the donors belonged. The protocol was immunoSEQ multiplex PCR, while the TCRdb copy is restricted to in-frame clones and leaves out a portion. The sample shows 110,000 to 150,000 clones, 94% of them seen only once. V and J are TRBV15 and TRBJ2-7, with D perhaps TRBD1 (6 bases). The clonotype originates from a young man in good health and CMV-seropositive. The sample comprised PBMCs. The CDR3 protein is CATSRFTGSEQYF. CDR3 nucleotides: TGTGCCACCAGCAGGTTCACAGGGTCCGAGCAGTACTTC.